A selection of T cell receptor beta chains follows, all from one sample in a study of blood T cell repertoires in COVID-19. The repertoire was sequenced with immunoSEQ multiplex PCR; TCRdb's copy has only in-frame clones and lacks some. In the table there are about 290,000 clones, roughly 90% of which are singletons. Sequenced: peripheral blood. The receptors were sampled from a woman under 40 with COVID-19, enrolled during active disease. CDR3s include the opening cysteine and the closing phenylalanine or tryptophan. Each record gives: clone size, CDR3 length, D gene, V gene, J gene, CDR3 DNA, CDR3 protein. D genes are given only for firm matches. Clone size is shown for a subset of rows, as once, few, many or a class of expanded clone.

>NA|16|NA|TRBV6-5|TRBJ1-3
TGTGCCAGCAGTTACTCGACAGCGTCCTCTGGAAACACCATATATTTT
CASSYSTASSGNTIYF
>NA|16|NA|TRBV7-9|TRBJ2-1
TGTGCCAGCAGTCAACGGGGGACCCACACCTACAATGAGCAGTTCTTC
CASSQRGTHTYNEQFF
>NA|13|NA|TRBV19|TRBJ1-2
TGTGCCAGTGCCCTGACAGTTAACTATGGCTACACCTTC
CASALTVNYGYTF
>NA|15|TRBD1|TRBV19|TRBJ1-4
TGTGCCAGTAGTATTGGGGGACAGGACAATGAAAAACTGTTTTTT
CASSIGGQDNEKLFF
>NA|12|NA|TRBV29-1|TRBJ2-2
TGCAGCGTGGCCTCGAACACCGGGGAGCTGTTTTTT
CSVASNTGELFF
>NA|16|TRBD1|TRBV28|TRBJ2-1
TGTGCCAGCAGTACCTCAGGACAGGGAATAGGTGGTGAGCAGTTCTTC
CASSTSGQGIGGEQFF
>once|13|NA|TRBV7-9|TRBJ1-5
TGTGCCAGCAGGGTCGGGGGGGATCAGCCCCAGCATTTT
CASRVGGDQPQHF
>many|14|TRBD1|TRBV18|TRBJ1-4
TGTGCCAGCTCATTGACGGGACAGTCTGAAAAACTGTTTTTT
CASSLTGQSEKLFF
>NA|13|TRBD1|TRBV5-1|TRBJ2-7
TGCGCCAGCAGCGACAGGGGGATATACGAGCAGTACTTC
CASSDRGIYEQYF
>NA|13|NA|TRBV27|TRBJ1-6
TGTGCCAGCAGTTTGGAGGGTGGTTCACCCCTCCACTTT
CASSLEGGSPLHF
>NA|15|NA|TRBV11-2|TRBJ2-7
TGTGCCAGCAGCCCTATGAGTGGGGCCACCTACGAGCAGTACTTC
CASSPMSGATYEQYF